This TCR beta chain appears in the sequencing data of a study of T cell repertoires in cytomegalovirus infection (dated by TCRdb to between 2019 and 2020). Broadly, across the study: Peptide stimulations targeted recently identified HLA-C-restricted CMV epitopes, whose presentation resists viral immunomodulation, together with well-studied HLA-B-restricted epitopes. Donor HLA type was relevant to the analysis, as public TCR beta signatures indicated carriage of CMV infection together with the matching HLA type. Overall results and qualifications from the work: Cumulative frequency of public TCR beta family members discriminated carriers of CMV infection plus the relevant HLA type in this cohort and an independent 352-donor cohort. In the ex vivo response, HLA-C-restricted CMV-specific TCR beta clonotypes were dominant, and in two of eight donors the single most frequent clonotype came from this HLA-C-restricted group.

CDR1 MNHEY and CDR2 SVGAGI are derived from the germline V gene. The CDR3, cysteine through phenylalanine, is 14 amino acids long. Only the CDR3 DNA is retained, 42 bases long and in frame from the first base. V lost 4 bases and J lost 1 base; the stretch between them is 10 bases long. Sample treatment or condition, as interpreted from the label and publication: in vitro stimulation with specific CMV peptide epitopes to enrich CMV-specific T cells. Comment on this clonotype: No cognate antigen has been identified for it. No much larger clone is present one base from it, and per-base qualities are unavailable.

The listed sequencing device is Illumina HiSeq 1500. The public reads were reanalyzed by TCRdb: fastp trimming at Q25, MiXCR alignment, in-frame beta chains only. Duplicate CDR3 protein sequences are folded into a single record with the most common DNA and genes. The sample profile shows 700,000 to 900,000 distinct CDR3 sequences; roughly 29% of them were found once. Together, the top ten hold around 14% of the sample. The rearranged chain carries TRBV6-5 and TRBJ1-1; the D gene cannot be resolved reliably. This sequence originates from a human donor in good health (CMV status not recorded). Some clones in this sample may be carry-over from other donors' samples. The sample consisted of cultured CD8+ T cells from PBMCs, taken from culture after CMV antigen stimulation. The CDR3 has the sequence CASSWSGKNTEAFF. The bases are TGTGCCAGCAGTTGGAGCGGAAAGAACACTGAAGCTTTCTTT.